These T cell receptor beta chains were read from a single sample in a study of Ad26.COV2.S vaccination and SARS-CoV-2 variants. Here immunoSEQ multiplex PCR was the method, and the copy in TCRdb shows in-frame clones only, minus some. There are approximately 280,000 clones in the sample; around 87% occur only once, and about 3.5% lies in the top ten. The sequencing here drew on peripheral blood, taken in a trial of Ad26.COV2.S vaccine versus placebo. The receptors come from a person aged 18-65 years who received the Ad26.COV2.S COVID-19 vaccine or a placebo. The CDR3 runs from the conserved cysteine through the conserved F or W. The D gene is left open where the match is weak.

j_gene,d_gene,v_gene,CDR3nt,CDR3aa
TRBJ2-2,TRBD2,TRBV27,TGTGCCAGCTATTTCCGACTAGCGGGAGCAGGGGAGCTGTTTTTT,CASYFRLAGAGELFF
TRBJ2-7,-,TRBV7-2,TGTGCCAGCAGCTTACAATCCGGGACCTCCTACGAGCAGTACTTC,CASSLQSGTSYEQYF
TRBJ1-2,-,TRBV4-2,TGTGCCAGCAGCCAAGAACCCGGGACTGCCAGTGGCTACACCTTC,CASSQEPGTASGYTF
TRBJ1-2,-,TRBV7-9,TGTGCCAGCAGCTTTGGTGAGGGCGGCTACACCTTC,CASSFGEGGYTF
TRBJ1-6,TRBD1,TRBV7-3,TGTGCCAGCAGCACAGGGGGGTCTGCACCCCTCCACTTT,CASSTGGSAPLHF
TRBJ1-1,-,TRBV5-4,TGTGCCAGCAGCTCGGGATCCCTGGGCACTGAAGCTTTCTTT,CASSSGSLGTEAFF
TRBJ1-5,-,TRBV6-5,TGTGCCAGCAGTTACTCGGGACTGAGCAATCAGCCCCAGCATTTT,CASSYSGLSNQPQHF
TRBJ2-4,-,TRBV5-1,TGCGCCAGCAGCTCCGACCGGGGGCGATCCAAAAACATTCAGTACTTC,CASSSDRGRSKNIQYF
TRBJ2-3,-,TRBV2,TGTGCCAGCAGTGAAGAGATTACAGATACGCAGTATTTT,CASSEEITDTQYF
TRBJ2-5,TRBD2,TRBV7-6,TGTGCCAGCAGCTTAGTTGTTGGTACTAGCGGGGGTGGGGAGACCCAGTACTTC,CASSLVVGTSGGGETQYF
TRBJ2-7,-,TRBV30,TGTGCCTGGAGTGGAGGGAGGTACGAGCAGTACTTC,CAWSGGRYEQYF
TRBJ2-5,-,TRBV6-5,TGTGCCAGCAGTTACCGGGTAGGGGGAGGAGAGACCCAGTACTTC,CASSYRVGGGETQYF